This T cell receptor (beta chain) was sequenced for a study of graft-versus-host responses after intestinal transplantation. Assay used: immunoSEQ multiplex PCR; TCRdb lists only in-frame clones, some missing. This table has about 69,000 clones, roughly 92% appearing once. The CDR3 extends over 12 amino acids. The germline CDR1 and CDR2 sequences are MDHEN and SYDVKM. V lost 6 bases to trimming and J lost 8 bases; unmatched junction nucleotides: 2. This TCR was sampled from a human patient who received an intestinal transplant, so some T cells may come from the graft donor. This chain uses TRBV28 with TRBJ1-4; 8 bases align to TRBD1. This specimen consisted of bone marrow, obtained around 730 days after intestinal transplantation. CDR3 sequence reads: CASRTGGEKLFF. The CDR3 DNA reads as TGTGCCAGCAGAACAGGGGGAGAAAAACTGTTTTTT.